This T cell receptor beta chain was found in a study of shared clonotypes between healthy human individuals. Study as a whole: The cohort had a couple of women and a few men, ages 18 to 49.

For every subset, genomic DNA was evenly distributed across several immunoSEQ plates. Sequencing on ten immunoSEQ deep assay plates was performed for unsorted PBMC DNA. Produced via immunoSEQ multiplex PCR; TCRdb's table is partial and in-frame only. Of some 510,000 clones in the sample, approximately 85% were seen once. The donor cohort consisted entirely of Caucasian adults residing in Nashville, Tennessee. The CDR3 is made up of 18 amino acids. The clonotype comes from a woman aged 40 to 55 in good health. Some clones in this sample may be carry-over from other donors' samples. Sequencing was done on a sample of PBMCs. The chain joins TRBV21-1 to TRBJ1-5; the D call in the table, TRBD1, was not verified against the DNA. TRBV21-1 is labeled a pseudogene. CDR3 amino acids: CASSNRARGVVGNQPQHF. The CDR3 DNA reads as TGTGCCAGCAGCAATCGGGCCAGGGGGGTCGTTGGCAATCAGCCCCAGCATTTT.